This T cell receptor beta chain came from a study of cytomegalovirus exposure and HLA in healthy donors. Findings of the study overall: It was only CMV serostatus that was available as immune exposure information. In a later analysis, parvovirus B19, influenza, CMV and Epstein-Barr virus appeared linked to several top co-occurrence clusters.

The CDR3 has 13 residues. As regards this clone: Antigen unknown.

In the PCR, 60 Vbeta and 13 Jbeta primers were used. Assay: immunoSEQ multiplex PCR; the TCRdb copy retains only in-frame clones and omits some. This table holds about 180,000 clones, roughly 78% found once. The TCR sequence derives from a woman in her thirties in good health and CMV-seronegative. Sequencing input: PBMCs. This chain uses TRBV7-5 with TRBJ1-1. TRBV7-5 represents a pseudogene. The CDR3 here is CARSPKTVRGAFF. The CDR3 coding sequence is TGTGCCAGAAGCCCGAAGACGGTACGGGGAGCTTTCTTT.